This entry is about one T cell receptor beta chain. Its antigen remains unknown. Primers: 60 V beta forward and 13 J beta reverse. Assay: immunoSEQ multiplex PCR; the TCRdb copy retains only in-frame clones and omits some. This table has about 24,000 clones, roughly 86% appearing once. The CDR3 is 15 residues long. The germline gives CDR1 SGHDN, CDR2 FVKESK. V lost 6 bases and J lost 5, with 14 bases in between. Sample time point: after dendritic cell vaccination, including at tumor progression/relapse. Before vaccination, two weeks after the third vaccination, and at progression, PBMC were collected. This sample stems from a study of glioma-infiltrating T cells after dendritic cell vaccination. Background on the study: Dendritic cell vaccination trial patients had either newly diagnosed or recurrent glioblastoma.

Study-wide points: Few patients contributed both blood and tumor specimens.

V and J are TRBV14 and TRBJ1-6; a weak D match, TRBD1 (6 bases). The sequenced sample was blood, obtained after dendritic cell vaccination. This sequence was found in a human donor with glioblastoma. CDR3 sequence: CASSLIQGDNSPLHF. CDR3 nucleotides: TGTGCCAGCAGTCTTATACAGGGTGATAATTCACCCCTCCACTTT.